These 12 T cell receptor beta chains were sequenced from one sample in a study of blood T cell repertoires in COVID-19 (dated by TCRdb to about 2020). Library creation used the immunoSEQ multiplex PCR assay. TCRdb re-hosts the immuneACCESS table, in-frame sequences only. Its copies lack some clones; in the studies checked, an unresolved V gene accounts for under half of them, and the cause for the rest is not known. For this sample the table gives about 290,000 clones, of which about nine tenths were detected only once. The ten top clones hold about 1.7% of the sample. The sequencing sample was made of PBMCs or T cells enriched from blood (not recorded which). The receptors were gathered from a woman aged 40 to 55 who had recovered from COVID-19.

V is TRBV28 and J is TRBJ2-1; TRBD2 matches 11 bases. This CDR3 spans 15 amino acids. CDR1 MDHEN and CDR2 SYDVKM come from the germline V gene. J was trimmed by 4 bases and V by 6 bases; bases with no gene match: 5. The CDR3 DNA reads as TGTGCCAGCAGCCGCGGGACTAGCGGTTACAATGAGCAGTTCTTC. Its protein is CASSRGTSGYNEQFF.

This clone was seen a handful of times. This chain links TRBV19 with TRBJ1-1; TRBD1 matches at 8 bases. Germline-derived CDR1 and CDR2 are LNHDA and SQIVND (reference sequence). Losses at the gene ends were 10 bases for V and 5 bases for J; bases not matched to a gene: 15. This CDR3 region has 15 residues. DNA for the CDR3: TGTGCCACCCTCTATTGGGCAGGGGGCAAAACTGAAGCTTTCTTT. It is translated as CATLYWAGGKTEAFF.

This clone showed up just once. The chain joins TRBV5-1 to TRBJ2-5; TRBD2 matches at 10 bases. V shed 5 bases, J shed 4 bases, and the junction held 11 bases outside the gene matches. This CDR3 contains 16 residues. The germline CDR1 and CDR2 sequences are SGHRS and YFSETQ. The CDR3 sequence: CASSALPSGSSETQYF. CDR3 DNA sequence: TGCGCCAGCAGTGCCCTCCCTAGCGGGAGTTCAGAGACCCAGTACTTC.

The chain joins TRBV27 to TRBJ1-2, with 10 bases aligning to TRBD1. The germline gives CDR1 MNHEY, CDR2 SMNVEV (reference sequence). Germline trimming cut 5 bases from V and 3 bases from J; bases unmatched to any gene: 6. The CDR3 extends over 15 amino acids. The CDR3 DNA sequence: TGTGCCAGCAGTCCCCGGGACAGGGGCTACTATGGCTACACCTTC. Translated: CASSPRDRGYYGYTF.

The V and J genes are TRBV2 and TRBJ2-7; D might be TRBD2 (6 bases). The CDR3 spans 15 residues. The V end was cut by 0 bases, the J end by 3 bases, with 12 bases between. CDR1 is SNHLY and CDR2 is FYNNEI in the germline V gene. In DNA form, the CDR3 reads TGTGCCAGCAGTGAAGCCCAGGGCGGGAACTACGAGCAGTACTTC. It translates to CASSEAQGGNYEQYF.

V gene TRBV30 combines with J gene TRBJ1-6; TRBD1 aligns across 7 bases. CDR1 and CDR2 from the germline V gene are GTSNPN and SVGIG (reference sequence). V shed 2 bases and J 5 bases; nucleotides not matched to a gene: 3. The CDR3 has 14 residues. This CDR3 is CAWSPGTDNSPLHF. The DNA of the CDR3 is TGTGCCTGGAGTCCCGGGACAGATAATTCACCCCTCCACTTT.

This chain links TRBV7-8 with TRBJ2-3, with no clear D. CDR1 is SGHVS and CDR2 is FQNEAQ in the germline V gene. Trimming pared 4 bases from V and 6 bases from J, leaving 11 bases between. This CDR3 region has 13 residues. The CDR3 sequence: CASSSGPLDTQYF. CDR3 DNA: TGTGCCAGCAGCTCCGGTCCCTTGGATACGCAGTATTTT.

The CDR3 DNA follows: TGCGCCAGCAGCCGGGACAGGGGGTACGAGCAGTACTTC. Translation: CASSRDRGYEQYF. The V and J genes are TRBV23-1 and TRBJ2-7, with TRBD1 identical over 11 bases. TRBV23-1 is an ORF, and what it does is uncertain. The CDR3 extends over 13 amino acids. J gave up 4 bases and V 6 bases, and 2 bases lay outside the gene matches.

The V call is TRBV5-1, the J call TRBJ2-7, with 11 bases lining up with TRBD1. V shed 3 bases, J shed 3 bases, and the junction held 14 bases outside the gene matches. Germline V gives CDR1 SGHRS, CDR2 YFSETQ. The CDR3 has 18 residues. CDR3 DNA sequence: TGCGCCAGCAGCTCCCCTAGGCGGGGACAGGGGGTTGACTACGAGCAGTACTTC. Translating it yields CASSSPRRGQGVDYEQYF.

The CDR3 is CASSSYRDGKLFF. Written as DNA, the CDR3 is TGTGCCAGCAGTTCCTACAGGGATGGAAAACTGTTTTTT. The chain employs TRBV6-5 and TRBJ1-4; D may be TRBD1 (6 bases). Between the trimmed V and J ends, which lost 4 bases and 10 bases, there was a span of 13 bases. From germline, CDR1 is MNHEY and CDR2 SVGAGI. The CDR3 is made up of 13 amino acids.

V usage is TRBV5-4 and J usage is TRBJ1-1, with no clear D. V dropped 2 bases and J dropped 1 base, with 6 bases sitting between them. This CDR3 has 13 residues. The germline gives CDR1 SGHNT, CDR2 YYREEE (reference sequence). CDR3 region: CASSFTGNTEAFF. CDR3 in DNA: TGTGCCAGCAGCTTCACCGGGAACACTGAAGCTTTCTTT.

This rearrangement joins TRBV6-1 to TRBJ2-1; 12 nucleotides match TRBD2. The V gene end was trimmed by 1 base and the J gene end by 8 bases; junction bases not matched to a gene: 9. From germline, CDR1 is MNHNS and CDR2 SASEGT. The CDR3 runs 17 residues. The CDR3 DNA sequence: TGTGCCAGCAGTGAAGGACTAGCGGGAGAATATCCGGATGAGCAGTTCTTC. Translating it yields CASSEGLAGEYPDEQFF.